This paragraph reports one T cell receptor (beta chain). Its antigen is unknown. The record originates from a study of T-cell reconstitution after alpha-beta-depleted transplantation in children. The study, taken as a whole, reports: After one year, T-cell counts and TCRbeta diversity mostly came from new T cells. Several hundred expanded graft clones reportedly gave rise to the alpha-beta T cells present about two months after transplant. Surviving thymic progenitors and recipient T cells were the source of high TCRbeta diversity at day 60 in some patients.

The TCRbeta library was prepared with unique molecular identifiers. TCRdb reprocessed the PCR reads via MiXCR and lists one record per CDR3 protein. The top ten hold around 2% of the sample, which has 480,000 or so distinct CDR3 sequences, under 12% seen once. Trimming took off 4 bases at V and 1 base at J, with 10 bases between the two ends. CDR1 and CDR2 from the germline V gene are SEHNR and FQNEAQ (reference sequence). The length of the CDR3 is 15 residues. The genes are TRBV7-9 and TRBJ2-2; weak D call: TRBD1 (6 bases). The sequence derives from a child aged 2-9 years with inherited bone marrow failure, due to receive a stem cell transplant. Sequencing was performed on PBMCs, taken before TCRalphabeta/CD19-depleted stem cell transplant. This CDR3 is CASSSGQMNTGELFF. The CDR3 coding sequence is TGTGCCAGCAGCTCAGGACAGATGAACACCGGGGAGCTGTTTTTT.